What follows are 20 T cell receptor beta chains derived from one specimen sequenced in a study of T cell responses to AZD1222 COVID-19 vaccine. Measured with immunoSEQ multiplex PCR; TCRdb has only the in-frame clones, and not every one. The sample yields 98,000 or so clones, around 91% seen once. Sequenced here: peripheral blood, sampled on day 0 of AZD1222 vaccination. These receptor sequences come from an adult in good health.

This clone has only one observation. The CDR3 sequence is CASSQVLEGRNQPQHF. The DNA of the CDR3 is TGCGCCAGCAGCCAAGTTTTGGAGGGCCGAAATCAGCCCCAGCATTTT. J is TRBJ1-5 and V is TRBV4-1; D uncertain. The germline V gene encodes CDR1 MGHRA and CDR2 YSYEKL. CDR3 size: 16 residues. V lost 1 base, J lost 4 bases, and 14 bases lay in between.

The chain joins TRBV27 to TRBJ1-6; 8 nucleotides agree with TRBD1. In germline, CDR1 is MNHEY, CDR2 SMNVEV (reference sequence). Unmatched junction bases numbered 4, after V lost 3 bases and J lost 6 bases. The CDR3 extends over 15 amino acids. Here the CDR3 reads CASSFQTGANSPLHF. The CDR3 DNA is TGTGCCAGCAGTTTCCAGACAGGGGCTAATTCACCCCTCCACTTT.

The chain has TRBV20-1 and TRBJ2-1, with a possible D match to TRBD2 (5 bases). CDR1 is DFQATT, CDR2 SNEGSKA, per germline (reference sequence). The CDR3 covers 11 residues. Deletions cut 5 bases from V and 10 bases from J, with 12 bases between. In nucleotides, the CDR3 is TGCAGTGCTGTGGGAGCAGCCGAGCAGTTCTTC. This gives the protein CSAVGAAEQFF.

Details on this clone: This specimen includes other DNA sequences encoding the same CDR3. The V call is TRBV19, the J call TRBJ1-2; no clear D gene. V shed 1 base and J shed 2 bases, with 5 bases lying between them. Germline values: CDR1 LNHDA, CDR2 SQIVND (reference sequence). The CDR3 is made up of 13 amino acids. CDR3 protein: CASSIVANYGYTF. In nucleotides, the CDR3 is TGTGCCAGTAGTATAGTGGCAAACTATGGCTACACCTTC.

This rearrangement joins TRBV16 to TRBJ1-5; D unclear. The V and J ends lost 0 bases and 0 bases respectively, with 9 bases between them. CDR1 and CDR2 from the germline V gene are KGHSY and FQNENV. The CDR3 loop spans 16 amino acids. In nucleotides, the CDR3 is TGTGCCAGCAGCCAATCGTTTCAGTATAGCAATCAGCCCCAGCATTTT. It is translated as CASSQSFQYSNQPQHF.

This sequence joins TRBV18 and TRBJ1-1; TRBD1 is a possible D gene (6 bases). V was trimmed by 3 bases and J by 5 bases, leaving 13 bases between them. This CDR3 has 14 amino acids. Germline assignment: CDR1 KGHSH and CDR2 LQKENI. CDR3 protein: CASSPRQADTEAFF. The CDR3 DNA reads TGTGCCAGCTCACCCCGACAGGCTGATACTGAAGCTTTCTTT.

The chain links TRBV11-2 to TRBJ2-2; D ambiguous. The CDR3 contains 12 residues. Deletions cut 2 bases from V and 6 bases from J, with 4 bases between. Germline V lookup: CDR1 SGHAT, CDR2 FQNNGV. The DNA for the CDR3 is TGTGCCAGCAGCTTACTCCCCGGGGAGCTGTTTTTT. Protein: CASSLLPGELFF. Together with reference TRBV11-2 and TRBJ2-2, the CDR3 gives the full variable domain: EAGVAQSPRYKIIEKRQSVAFWCNPISGHATLYWYQQILGQGPKLLIQFQNNGVVDDSQLPKDRFSAERLKGVDSTLKIQPAKLEDSAVYLCASSLLPGELFFGEGSRLTVL.

This chain connects TRBV6-5 to TRBJ2-7; 9 bases line up with TRBD1. The V gene end was trimmed by 0 bases and the J gene end by 1 base; junction bases not matched to a gene: 4. The CDR3 runs to 16 residues. The germline gives CDR1 MNHEY, CDR2 SVGAGI. As DNA, the CDR3 is TGTGCCAGCAGTTACTCGGGGACAGGGCTATCCTACGAGCAGTACTTC. This encodes CASSYSGTGLSYEQYF.

V is TRBV5-8 and J is TRBJ2-7; 7 bases are a match to TRBD2. V lost 5 bases, J lost 4 bases, and 9 bases stayed unmatched. The CDR3 is made up of 14 amino acids. CDR1 SGHTS and CDR2 YDEGEE come from the germline V gene. The CDR3 nucleotides are TGTGCCAGCAGGTCTAGGCGGGGGTCGTACGAGCAGTACTTC. Translated: CASRSRRGSYEQYF.

This chain uses TRBV7-6 with TRBJ2-5; tentative D call: TRBD1 (6 bases). In germline, CDR1 is SGHVS, CDR2 FNYEAQ. Trimming took off 4 bases at V and 4 bases at J, with 22 bases between the two ends. The CDR3 totals 17 residues. The chain's CDR3 is CASSSPRGVRVGETQYF. As DNA, the CDR3 is TGTGCCAGCAGCTCCCCCAGGGGAGTTCGGGTAGGAGAGACCCAGTACTTC.

This clone came up once. The chain combines TRBV29-1 with TRBJ1-2; TRBD1 might be the D (5 bases). From germline, CDR1 is SQVTM and CDR2 ANQGSEA. V gave up 1 base and J gave up 0 bases, with 15 bases separating them. The CDR3 length is 16 residues. CDR3 amino acids: CSVEGEKGFANYGYTF. CDR3 coding DNA: TGCAGCGTTGAAGGGGAAAAGGGGTTCGCTAACTATGGCTACACCTTC.

The rearrangement links TRBV19 to TRBJ1-2; 8 bases map to TRBD1. Trimming cost V 3 bases and J 5 bases; bases outside gene matches: 11. Germline lookup yields CDR1 LNHDA and CDR2 SQIVND (reference sequence). This CDR3 is built from 16 residues. The CDR3 is CASSILDGQGPYGYTF. CDR3 bases: TGTGCCAGTAGTATCCTTGACGGACAGGGCCCTTATGGCTACACCTTC.

This clone was counted only a few times. The rearrangement uses TRBV19 and TRBJ1-5; D is undetermined. The CDR3 is 15 residues long. V lost 3 bases to trimming and J lost 0 bases, with 9 bases between them. Germline assignment: CDR1 LNHDA and CDR2 SQIVND (reference sequence). The CDR3 DNA sequence: TGTGCCAGTAGTATTCGCACAGATAGCAATCAGCCCCAGCATTTT. As protein: CASSIRTDSNQPQHF.

The gene calls are TRBV5-1 and TRBJ2-7; D remains ambiguous. Germline CDR1 reads SGHRS; CDR2 reads YFSETQ. The CDR3 totals 13 residues. The V gene lost 0 bases and the J gene lost 0 bases, with 4 bases spanning the gap. The CDR3 DNA reads as TGCGCCAGCAGCTTGGGATTCTCCTACGAGCAGTACTTC. Encoded protein: CASSLGFSYEQYF. The whole variable domain, remainder taken from reference TRBV5-1 and TRBJ2-7, is KAGVTQTPRYLIKTRGQQVTLSCSPISGHRSVSWYQQTPGQGLQFLFEYFSETQRNKGNFPGRFSGRQFSNSRSEMNVSTLELGDSALYLCASSLGFSYEQYFGPGTRLTVT.

The chain's CDR3 is CSVVPPFRAGNEQFF. For the CDR3, the DNA is TGCAGCGTTGTCCCCCCTTTCCGCGCTGGGAATGAGCAGTTCTTC. The rearrangement uses TRBV29-1 and TRBJ2-1; D is uncertain. V was cut by 4 bases and J by 7 bases, with 20 bases left in between. CDR3 length: 15 residues. The germline gives CDR1 SQVTM, CDR2 ANQGSEA.

V gene TRBV4-1 combines with J gene TRBJ2-3, with a possible D match to TRBD2 (5 bases). The V end lost 1 base, the J end lost 1 base, and 12 bases lay between the germline ends. The germline V gene encodes CDR1 MGHRA and CDR2 YSYEKL. This CDR3 is built from 16 residues. The CDR3 reads CASSQGAFSGTDTQYF. For the CDR3, the DNA is TGCGCCAGCAGCCAAGGTGCCTTTAGCGGCACAGATACGCAGTATTTT.

This clone was found once. The CDR3 reads CASSLTAYATGVTYEQYF. CDR3 nucleotide sequence: TGTGCCAGCAGCTTAACTGCGTACGCGACAGGCGTTACCTACGAGCAGTACTTC. J is TRBJ2-7 and V is TRBV7-9, with a possible D match to TRBD1 (6 bases). The CDR3 is 18 residues long. Deletions cut 2 bases from V and 2 bases from J, with 22 bases between. Germline CDR1 is SEHNR and CDR2 is FQNEAQ (reference sequence). The full variable domain, with the rest looked up from reference TRBV7-9 and TRBJ2-7, is DTGVSQNPRHKITKRGQNVTFRCDPISEHNRLYWYRQTLGQGPEFLTYFQNEAQLEKSRLLSDRFSAERPKGSFSTLEIQRTEQGDSAMYLCASSLTAYATGVTYEQYFGPGTRLTVT.

CDR3 protein: CASSLGPTVSSYNEQFF. CDR3 coding DNA: TGTGCCAGCAGCTTGGGCCCTACAGTGAGCTCCTACAATGAGCAGTTCTTC. The rearrangement links TRBV5-6 to TRBJ2-1; D ambiguous. Trimming stripped 0 bases from V and 0 bases from J, with 13 bases between. Looked up from germline, CDR1 is SGHDT and CDR2 is YYEEEE. The CDR3 is 17 residues long.

The sample holds one count of this clone. The chain has TRBV19 and TRBJ1-5; D ambiguous. V was pared by 4 bases and J by 9 bases, with 13 bases between. Germline CDR1 and CDR2: LNHDA and SQIVND (reference sequence). The CDR3 has 13 amino acids. The CDR3: CASSTTAKWPQHF. DNA for the CDR3: TGTGCCAGTAGTACTACAGCGAAATGGCCCCAGCATTTT.

The V and J genes are TRBV5-4 and TRBJ1-1; 8 bases align to TRBD1. The CDR3 length is 13 residues. V lost 4 bases and J lost 6; bases outside the gene matches: 5. The germline CDR1 and CDR2 sequences are SGHNT and YYREEE (reference sequence). The CDR3 bases are TGTGCCAGCAGCCAGGACAGGGCGTCTGAAGCTTTCTTT. This gives the protein CASSQDRASEAFF.